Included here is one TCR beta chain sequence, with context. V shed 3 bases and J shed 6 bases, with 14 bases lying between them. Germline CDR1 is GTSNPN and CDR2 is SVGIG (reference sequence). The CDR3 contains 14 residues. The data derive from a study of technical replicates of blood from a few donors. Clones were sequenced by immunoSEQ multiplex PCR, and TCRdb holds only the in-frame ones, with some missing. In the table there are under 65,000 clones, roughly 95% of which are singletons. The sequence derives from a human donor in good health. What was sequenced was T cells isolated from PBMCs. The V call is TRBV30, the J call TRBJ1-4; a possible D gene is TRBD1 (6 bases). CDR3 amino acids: CAWRVRGTHEKLFF. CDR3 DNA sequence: TGTGCCTGGAGAGTTAGGGGGACCCATGAAAAACTGTTTTTT.